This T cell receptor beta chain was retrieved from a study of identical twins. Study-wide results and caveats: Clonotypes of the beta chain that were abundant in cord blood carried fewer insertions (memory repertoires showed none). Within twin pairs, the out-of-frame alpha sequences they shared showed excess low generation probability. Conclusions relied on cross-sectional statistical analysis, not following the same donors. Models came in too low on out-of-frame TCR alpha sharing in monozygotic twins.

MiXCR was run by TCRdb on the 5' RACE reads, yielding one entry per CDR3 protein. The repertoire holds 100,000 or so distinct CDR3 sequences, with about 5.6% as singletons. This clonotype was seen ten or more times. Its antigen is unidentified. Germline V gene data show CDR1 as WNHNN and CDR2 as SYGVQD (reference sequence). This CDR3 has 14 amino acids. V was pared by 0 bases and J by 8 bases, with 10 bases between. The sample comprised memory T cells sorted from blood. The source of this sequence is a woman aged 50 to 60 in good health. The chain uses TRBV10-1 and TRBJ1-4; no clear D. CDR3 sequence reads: CASSESRRGEKLFF. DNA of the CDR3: TGCGCCAGCAGTGAGTCGCGAAGAGGAGAAAAACTGTTTTTT.